Each of the 5 T cell receptor beta chains below was sequenced from the same sample in a study of a mutant IDH1 vaccine in newly diagnosed glioma (dated by TCRdb to the early 2020s). The time point label corresponds to: week 23, last vaccination. Each vaccine dose was 300 ug of a 20-mer mutant IDH1 peptide in Montanide, given subcutaneously with topical imiquimod. No antigens are known for them. The method was the immunoSEQ multiplex PCR assay. Here the immuneACCESS table is served through TCRdb, limited to in-frame sequences with V and J called. Missing clones are a known gap in these copies; in checked studies unresolved V genes cover under half, and the rest lacks a known reason. Within this sample are 60,000 to 85,000 clones, with approximately 85% of them counted one time only. The ten most abundant clones make up 0.75% to 0.95% of the sample. The sample was PBMCs, taken from a glioma patient whose treatment included an IDH1 peptide vaccine. All receptors derive from a woman aged 50 to 60 with glioma.

J is TRBJ1-2 and V is TRBV6-5; the D gene is possibly TRBD1 (5 bases). Trimming cost V 7 bases and J 3 bases, with 15 bases left between them. From germline, CDR1 is MNHEY and CDR2 SVGAGI. This CDR3 has 14 amino acids. The DNA for the CDR3 is TGTGCCAGCACCCGGGCATTAGGGGACTATGGCTACACCTTC. It translates to CASTRALGDYGYTF.

This sequence joins TRBV14 and TRBJ1-2; D remains ambiguous. The CDR3 has 17 residues. CDR1 SGHDN and CDR2 FVKESK come from the germline V gene. V lost 6 bases to trimming and J lost 0 bases, with 20 bases between them. The CDR3 protein is CASSRARAGMSNYGYTF. The CDR3 nucleotides read TGTGCCAGCAGTCGGGCGAGAGCGGGGATGTCTAACTATGGCTACACCTTC.

This clone was observed a few times. The J gene is TRBJ1-5, the V gene TRBV30; D gene ambiguous. Trimming took 2 bases from V and 2 from J, leaving 7 bases between them. Germline CDR1 GTSNPN, CDR2 SVGIG (reference sequence). There are 13 residues in the CDR3. As DNA, the CDR3 is TGTGCCTGGAGTCCGTGGGGCAATCAGCCCCAGCATTTT. The encoded protein is CAWSPWGNQPQHF.

This clone showed up just once. V gene TRBV9 combines with J gene TRBJ2-5; TRBD2 matches 8 bases. The germline gives CDR1 SGDLS, CDR2 YYNGEE. The CDR3 is made up of 15 amino acids. Trimming took 0 bases from V and 2 from J; bases not matched to a gene: 3. The CDR3 spells CASSVGVAGQETQYF. The CDR3 DNA follows: TGTGCCAGCAGCGTAGGAGTAGCGGGGCAAGAGACCCAGTACTTC.

The V gene is TRBV7-8, the J gene TRBJ1-5; 10 bases match TRBD1. Looked up from germline, CDR1 is SGHVS and CDR2 is FQNEAQ. This CDR3 is 15 amino acids long. With V trimmed by 5 bases and J by 4 bases, 5 bases remained unmatched. The CDR3 nucleotides are TGTGCCAGCAGCGTACGGACAGGGGGGAATCAGCCCCAGCATTTT. This translates into CASSVRTGGNQPQHF.